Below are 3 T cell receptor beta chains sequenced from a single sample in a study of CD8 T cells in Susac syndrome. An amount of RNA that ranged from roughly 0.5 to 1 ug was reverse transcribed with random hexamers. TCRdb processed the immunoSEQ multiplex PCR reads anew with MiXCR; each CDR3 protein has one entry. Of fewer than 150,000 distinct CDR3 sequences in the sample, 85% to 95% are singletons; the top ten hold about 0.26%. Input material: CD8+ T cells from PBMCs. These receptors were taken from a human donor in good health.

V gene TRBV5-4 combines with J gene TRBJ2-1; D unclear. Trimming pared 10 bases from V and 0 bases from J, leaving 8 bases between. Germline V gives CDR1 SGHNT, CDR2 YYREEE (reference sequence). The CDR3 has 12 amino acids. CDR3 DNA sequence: TGTGCCGTGGTTACCTCCTACAATGAGCAGTTCTTC. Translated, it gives CAVVTSYNEQFF.

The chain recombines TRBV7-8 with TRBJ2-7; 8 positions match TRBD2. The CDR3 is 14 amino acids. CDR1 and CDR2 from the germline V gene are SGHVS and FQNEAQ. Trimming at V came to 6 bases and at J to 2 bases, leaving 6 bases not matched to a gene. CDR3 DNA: TGTGCCAGCAGAGACACTAGCGGAACCTACGAGCAGTACTTC. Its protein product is CASRDTSGTYEQYF.

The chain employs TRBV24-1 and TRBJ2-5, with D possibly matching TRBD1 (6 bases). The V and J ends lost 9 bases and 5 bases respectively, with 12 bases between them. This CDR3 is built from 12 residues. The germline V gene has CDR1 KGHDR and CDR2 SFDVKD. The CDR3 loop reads CATEGDAETQYF. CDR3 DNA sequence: TGTGCCACCGAGGGGGATGCGGAGACCCAGTACTTC.